These 30 T cell receptor beta chains originate from one sample sequenced in a study of blood T cell repertoires in COVID-19. Using immunoSEQ multiplex PCR, the repertoire was profiled, and TCRdb retains in-frame clones only, with some absent. The sample carries 150,000 to 200,000 clones, about 80% recorded once. Sample: PBMCs or T cells enriched from blood (not recorded which). The receptors originated from a woman aged 55-70 years with acute COVID-19.

The J gene is TRBJ1-5, the V gene TRBV28; 8 bases are a match to TRBD1. The length of the CDR3 is 15 residues. Trimming removed 2 bases from V and 6 bases from J; junction bases left unmatched: 6. CDR1 and CDR2 (germline): MDHEN, SYDVKM. CDR3 residues: CASSLGQGAGQPQHF. CDR3 coding DNA: TGTGCCAGCAGTTTAGGGCAGGGGGCGGGTCAGCCCCAGCATTTT.

To note about this clone: An end of the junction differs from the germline gene, which may be a read error. V gene TRBV5-1 combines with J gene TRBJ2-1; 8 bases are a match to TRBD1. The CDR3 sequence is 13 residues long. Germline V gene lookup returns CDR1 SGHRS and CDR2 YFSETQ. The CDR3 loop reads CASRPGQAAYQLF. Here the CDR3 DNA reads TGCGCCAGCAGGCCGGGACAGGCCGCTTATCAGCTCTTC.

A single count supports this clone. This chain joins TRBV3-1 (or the pseudogene TRBV3-2) and TRBJ2-1; 9 bases fit TRBD2. The germline gives CDR1 LGHDT, CDR2 YNNKEL (reference sequence). Losses at the gene ends were 4 bases for V and 3 bases for J; bases not matched to a gene: 7. The CDR3 runs 16 residues. The CDR3 protein is CASSPLAGAYYNEQFF. The DNA of the CDR3 is TGTGCCAGCAGCCCCTTAGCGGGAGCCTACTACAATGAGCAGTTCTTC.

The gene calls are TRBV10-3 and TRBJ1-4; 7 bases are shared with TRBD1. The CDR3 spans 15 residues. J was trimmed by 5 bases and V by 3 bases; bases with no gene match: 6. CDR1 is ENHRY, CDR2 SYGVKD, per germline. DNA for the CDR3: TGTGCCATCAGTGAAGGGGACAGATTCAATGAAAAACTGTTTTTT. It encodes CAISEGDRFNEKLFF.

DNA for the CDR3: TGTGCCAGTCGACAGGGGAACACAGATACGCAGTATTTT. Its protein is CASRQGNTDTQYF. The chain couples TRBV19 to TRBJ2-3; TRBD1 agrees at 8 bases. Trimming took 8 bases from V and 2 from J; bases not matched to a gene: 3. CDR1 and CDR2 (germline): LNHDA, SQIVND (reference sequence). The CDR3 extends over 13 amino acids. Using reference TRBV19 and TRBJ2-3 for the parts outside the CDR3, the full variable domain is DGGITQSPKYLFRKEGQNVTLSCEQNLNHDAMYWYRQDPGQGLRLIYYSQIVNDFQKGDIAEGYSVSREKKESFPLTVTSAQKNPTAFYLCASRQGNTDTQYFGPGTRLTVL.

In its sample, this clone was seen once. The chain carries TRBV28 and TRBJ1-4, with a weak D call TRBD1 (5 bases). CDR3 length: 15 amino acids. The germline CDR1 and CDR2 sequences are MDHEN and SYDVKM. The germline V and J ends were trimmed by 4 bases and 6 bases, with 15 bases remaining between them. DNA of the CDR3: TGTGCCAGCAGTTCGCGACGTGGGGGGGATGAAAAACTGTTTTTT. It specifies CASSSRRGGDEKLFF.

The V gene is TRBV11-2, the J gene TRBJ2-7; 7 bases match TRBD2. The CDR3 spans 16 residues. V gave up 0 bases and J gave up 0 bases; unmatched junction bases: 5. The germline V gene encodes CDR1 SGHAT and CDR2 FQNNGV. CDR3 nucleotide sequence: TGTGCCAGCAGCTTAGATGGGGGGGGATCCTCCTACGAGCAGTACTTC. It specifies CASSLDGGGSSYEQYF.

This clone is a singleton in its sample. The chain couples TRBV19 to TRBJ1-5; TRBD1 is a possible D gene (6 bases). The CDR3 is 16 amino acids. The germline V gene encodes CDR1 LNHDA and CDR2 SQIVND (reference sequence). V was cut by 4 bases and J by 1 base, with 14 bases left in between. CDR3 bases: TGTGCCAGTAGTACCTTAACAGGGTACAGCAATCAGCCCCAGCATTTT. The encoded protein is CASSTLTGYSNQPQHF.

There are a few counts of this clone. This chain connects TRBV19 to TRBJ1-3; 7 nucleotides line up with TRBD1. This CDR3 is 13 amino acids long. The V gene's germline CDR1 is LNHDA and CDR2 SQIVND (reference sequence). With 6 bases clipped from V and 2 bases from J, the junction kept 1 base outside the gene matches. CDR3 sequence: CASRTGTGNTIYF. The CDR3 DNA follows: TGTGCCAGTAGGACAGGGACTGGAAACACCATATATTTT.

The chain employs TRBV5-5 and TRBJ2-5; D not certain. The V gene lost 4 bases and the J gene lost 2 bases, with 12 bases spanning the gap. Germline V gives CDR1 SGHKS, CDR2 YYEKEE (reference sequence). CDR3 length equals 14 residues. The CDR3 region is CASSLPETQETQYF. The CDR3 coding sequence is TGTGCCAGCAGCCTCCCCGAGACACAAGAGACCCAGTACTTC.

V gene TRBV4-3 combines with J gene TRBJ1-1; no definite D call. The CDR3 is 14 residues long. Trimming shortened V by 2 bases and J by 2 bases, and 9 bases separated the two germline ends. Looked up from germline, CDR1 is LGHNA and CDR2 is YSLEER. The CDR3 protein is CASSQRTPNTEAFF. The CDR3 bases are TGCGCCAGCAGCCAACGAACACCTAACACTGAAGCTTTCTTT.

This sequence joins TRBV2 and TRBJ2-3; no definite D call. From germline, CDR1 is SNHLY and CDR2 FYNNEI. V lost 2 bases and J lost 7, with 7 bases in between. The CDR3 loop spans 12 amino acids. The CDR3 region has the DNA TGTGCCAGCAGTGAACAGGTTCATACGCAGTATTTT. Its protein is CASSEQVHTQYF.

This chain joins TRBV28 and TRBJ1-5; D unclear. The CDR3 has 12 amino acids. The germline CDR1 and CDR2 sequences are MDHEN and SYDVKM. V dropped 3 bases and J dropped 6 bases, with 6 bases sitting between them. CDR3 amino acids: CASSFMRQPQHF. The DNA for the CDR3 is TGTGCCAGCAGTTTTATGCGTCAGCCCCAGCATTTT.

V gene TRBV27 combines with J gene TRBJ2-2; the match to TRBD2 covers 9 bases. Germline V lookup: CDR1 MNHEY, CDR2 SMNVEV (reference sequence). J was trimmed by 4 bases and V by 4 bases; bases with no gene match: 7. This CDR3 comprises 16 residues. The CDR3 protein is CASSWGGRAGTGELFF. The DNA for the CDR3 is TGTGCCAGCAGTTGGGGCGGGAGGGCCGGCACCGGGGAGCTGTTTTTT.

As DNA, the CDR3 is TGTGCCAGCAGTTCGGTAGCGGGGGGCTACAATGAGCAGTTCTTC. This sequence encodes CASSSVAGGYNEQFF. The rearrangement uses TRBV27 and TRBJ2-1, with 10 bases lining up with TRBD2. Germline V gives CDR1 MNHEY, CDR2 SMNVEV (reference sequence). J gave up 3 bases and V 4 bases, and 3 bases lay outside the gene matches. The CDR3 is made up of 15 amino acids.

The V gene is TRBV14, the J gene TRBJ2-1; D gene ambiguous. CDR3 length equals 16 residues. The germline V gene encodes CDR1 SGHDN and CDR2 FVKESK. The germline V and J ends were trimmed by 0 bases and 4 bases, with 13 bases remaining between them. The DNA for the CDR3 is TGTGCCAGCAGCCAAGATCGCCCAGCCAGGTACAATGAGCAGTTCTTC. It yields the protein CASSQDRPARYNEQFF.

The rearrangement joins TRBV6-5 to TRBJ1-5; weak D call: TRBD1 (6 bases). V was shortened by 3 bases and J by 4 bases, with 13 bases between the two germline ends. Germline CDR1 and CDR2: MNHEY and SVGAGI. The length of the CDR3 is 15 residues. In DNA, the CDR3 is TGTGCCAGCAGTTATAACAGGGAGTGGAATCAGCCCCAGCATTTT. This codes for CASSYNREWNQPQHF.

This clone has ten or more counts. This chain uses TRBV2 with TRBJ2-5; 8 bases fit TRBD1. Trimming took 3 bases from V and 3 from J; bases not matched to a gene: 3. Looked up from germline, CDR1 is SNHLY and CDR2 is FYNNEI. The CDR3 consists of 14 residues. The CDR3 sequence: CASSDRTGKETQYF. The CDR3 DNA reads as TGTGCCAGCAGTGACCGGACAGGGAAAGAGACCCAGTACTTC. The full variable domain, rest sourced from reference TRBV2 and TRBJ2-5, is EPEVTQTPSHQVTQMGQEVILRCVPISNHLYFYWYRQILGQKVEFLVSFYNNEISEKSEIFDDQFSVERPDGSNFTLKIRSTKLEDSAMYFCASSDRTGKETQYFGPGTRLLVL.

This clone was seen just once. The chain employs TRBV5-5 and TRBJ2-2, with D uncertain. From germline, CDR1 is SGHKS and CDR2 YYEKEE (reference sequence). The V gene lost 0 bases and the J gene lost 1 base, with 4 bases spanning the gap. CDR3 size: 14 residues. This CDR3 reads CASSLAGNTGELFF. In DNA form, the CDR3 reads TGTGCCAGCAGCTTGGCCGGGAACACCGGGGAGCTGTTTTTT.

The genes are TRBV11-2 and TRBJ2-3, with TRBD2 identical over 7 bases. Germline V gives CDR1 SGHAT, CDR2 FQNNGV. The V and J ends lost 5 bases and 5 bases, in that order; junction bases with no gene match: 10. This CDR3 has 15 amino acids. The CDR3 bases are TGTGCCAGCAGCCCCGGGTTGGGGAGGGGAGATACGCAGTATTTT. Its protein product is CASSPGLGRGDTQYF.

The chain employs TRBV7-9 and TRBJ2-3; TRBD2 aligns across 8 bases. V dropped 4 bases and J dropped 6; count of bases not matched to a gene: 18. From germline, CDR1 is SEHNR and CDR2 FQNEAQ (reference sequence). The CDR3 length is 18 residues. CDR3 residues: CASSSRYGTRAVEDTQYF. In DNA, the CDR3 is TGTGCCAGCAGCTCCAGATACGGGACTAGGGCGGTGGAGGATACGCAGTATTTT.

The genes are TRBV18 and TRBJ1-3; weak D call: TRBD1 (5 bases). CDR1 is KGHSH and CDR2 is LQKENI in the germline V gene. The CDR3 is 16 residues long. Trimming left V 3 bases short and J 0 bases short, with 12 bases between. The chain's CDR3 is CASSPNQGSSGNTIYF. Here the CDR3 DNA reads TGTGCCAGCTCACCGAACCAGGGATCCTCTGGAAACACCATATATTTT.

This clone occurred a few times. CDR3 residues: CASSQEISGQGKETQYF. The CDR3 DNA follows: TGCGCCAGCAGCCAAGAAATTTCCGGACAGGGGAAAGAGACCCAGTACTTC. The chain is built from TRBV4-3 and TRBJ2-5; 9 nucleotides align to TRBD1. The CDR3 is 17 residues long. V lost 0 bases and J lost 3; bases outside the gene matches: 8. Germline V CDR1 and CDR2: LGHNA, YSLEER.

This clone was observed once. The V gene is TRBV19, the J gene TRBJ2-7; 7 bases fit TRBD1. Germline V CDR1 and CDR2: LNHDA, SQIVND (reference sequence). After removal of 9 bases from V and 2 bases from J, the junction contained 10 bases not matched to a gene. The CDR3 is 14 residues long. This chain's CDR3 is CARLKGGQTYEQYV. The DNA for the CDR3 is TGTGCCAGGCTAAAAGGGGGCCAAACCTACGAGCAGTACGTC.

The rearrangement links TRBV29-1 to TRBJ1-5; 10 bases align to TRBD1. V trimming: 6 bases; J trimming: 2 bases; junction bases outside the gene matches: 1. The germline V gene encodes CDR1 SQVTM and CDR2 ANQGSEA. The CDR3 consists of 13 residues. Here the CDR3 DNA reads TGCAGCGTCGGGACAGGGGGCAATCAGCCCCAGCATTTT. It codes for CSVGTGGNQPQHF.

The chain combines TRBV24-1 with TRBJ1-2, with D possibly TRBD1 on 5 matching bases. Germline values: CDR1 KGHDR, CDR2 SFDVKD. With 3 bases removed from V and 3 bases from J, the gap between germline ends came to 13 bases. CDR3 length: 15 amino acids. DNA of the CDR3: TGTGCCACCAGTGATGGGCAGTCAGGGTACTATGGCTACACCTTC. Its protein is CATSDGQSGYYGYTF.

This clone has only a few counts. This chain connects TRBV7-2 to TRBJ1-6; 7 nucleotides match TRBD1. The CDR3 has 16 amino acids. The trim removed 4 bases at V and 11 bases at J, leaving 14 bases unmatched. Germline loops: CDR1 SGHTA, CDR2 FQGNSA. CDR3 residues: CASSSKATGKRAPLHF. In nucleotides, the CDR3 is TGTGCCAGCAGCTCCAAGGCGACAGGGAAGAGGGCACCCCTCCACTTT.

This clone was counted a few times. The chain uses TRBV14 and TRBJ2-1; TRBD2 aligns across 11 bases. CDR1 and CDR2 from the germline V gene are SGHDN and FVKESK. The CDR3 runs to 16 residues. Trimming removed 4 bases from V and 10 bases from J; junction bases left unmatched: 12. CDR3 sequence reads: CASSPRLAGGTWEQFF. CDR3 nucleotides: TGTGCCAGCAGCCCCCGGTTAGCGGGGGGGACTTGGGAGCAGTTCTTC.

This clone was detected only a few times. The gene calls are TRBV6-2 or TRBV6-3 and TRBJ1-5; 8 bases fit TRBD1. The trim removed 6 bases at V and 7 bases at J, leaving 8 bases unmatched. Germline CDR1 is MNHEY and CDR2 is SVGEGT. The CDR3 covers 14 residues. The CDR3 loop is CASSPTGGKQPQHF. The CDR3 bases are TGTGCCAGCAGCCCTACAGGGGGTAAACAGCCCCAGCATTTT.

The chain carries TRBV24-1 and TRBJ2-6; the D is unclear. This CDR3 has 14 residues. Trimming pared 4 bases from V and 0 bases from J, leaving 3 bases between. Germline-derived CDR1 and CDR2 are KGHDR and SFDVKD. In DNA, the CDR3 is TGTGCCACCAGTGACTCCTCTGGGGCCAACGTCCTGACTTTC. Encoded protein: CATSDSSGANVLTF.